Shown below are 26 T cell receptor beta chains from a single sample sequenced in a study of shared clonotypes between healthy human individuals (dated by TCRdb to the early 2020s). The method behind the library was the immunoSEQ multiplex PCR assay. Sourced from immuneACCESS, this table was stored by TCRdb with only in-frame sequences that have V and J called. A share of the clones is absent; for the studies checked, an unresolved V gene accounts for under half, and the remainder has no known explanation. The sample table records about 1 million clones; around 74% of these occur just once. The top ten clonotypes cover 1.4% of the sample. Source material: memory CD4+ T cells sorted from blood. In light of the paper, this sample's cell subset or site label describes: CD45RA-negative fraction. These receptors were collected from a young man in good health.

This rearrangement joins TRBV5-1 to TRBJ2-5, with TRBD1 as a possible D gene (5 bases). Per germline, CDR1 SGHRS and CDR2 YFSETQ. Deletions cut 4 bases from V and 3 bases from J, with 19 bases between. The CDR3 is 16 amino acids. The CDR3 bases are TGCGCCAGCAGCACCCGACAGAGAGAACTTAAAGAGACCCAGTACTTC. Translating gives CASSTRQRELKETQYF.

The chain recombines TRBV2 with TRBJ1-2; TRBD1 might be the D (6 bases). Germline lookup yields CDR1 SNHLY and CDR2 FYNNEI. The germline V and J ends were trimmed by 0 bases and 8 bases, with 16 bases remaining between them. The CDR3 contains 15 residues. In DNA form, the CDR3 reads TGTGCCAGCAGTGAAGCCCCCGGGGGGCTCGGGGGCTACACCTTC. Translated, it gives CASSEAPGGLGGYTF.

The rearrangement joins TRBV5-1 to TRBJ2-1; no clear D. V was trimmed by 5 bases and J by 9 bases, leaving 12 bases between them. This CDR3 has 12 amino acids. Germline CDR1 SGHRS, CDR2 YFSETQ. The CDR3 coding sequence is TGCGCCAGCAGTAAAGACTTGCTTGAGCAGTTCTTC. As protein: CASSKDLLEQFF.

This clone was detected only a few times. The genes are TRBV7-9 and TRBJ1-1, with unresolved D. V was clipped by 3 bases and J by 2 bases, with 7 bases between them. Germline values: CDR1 SEHNR, CDR2 FQNEAQ (reference sequence). The CDR3 is made up of 13 amino acids. In DNA, the CDR3 is TGTGCCAGCAGCTTTAGTCCCAACACTGAAGCTTTCTTT. This encodes CASSFSPNTEAFF.

The chain recombines TRBV10-1 with TRBJ2-5, with D hard to call. This CDR3 is 12 amino acids long. V gave up 3 bases and J gave up 7 bases, with 9 bases separating them. CDR1 is WNHNN, CDR2 SYGVQD, per germline (reference sequence). The DNA of the CDR3 is TGCGCCAGCAGTGATGACGGGCGGACCCAGTACTTC. Its translation: CASSDDGRTQYF.

J is TRBJ2-7 and V is TRBV2; 10 nucleotides line up with TRBD1. The CDR3 runs 14 residues. Germline CDR1 reads SNHLY; CDR2 reads FYNNEI. V shed 6 bases, J shed 4 bases, and the junction held 6 bases outside the gene matches. CDR3 residues: CASSLGGQGYEQYF. CDR3 bases: TGTGCCAGCAGCCTGGGGGGACAGGGGTACGAGCAGTACTTC.

The chain employs TRBV11-2 and TRBJ2-7; tentatively, D is TRBD1 (6 bases). This CDR3 is built from 16 residues. The V gene lost 1 base and the J gene lost 0 bases, with 13 bases spanning the gap. Germline V gene lookup returns CDR1 SGHAT and CDR2 FQNNGV. The CDR3 here is CASSLAQGSSSYEQYF. The CDR3 DNA sequence: TGTGCCAGCAGCTTAGCTCAGGGGTCAAGCTCCTACGAGCAGTACTTC.

About this clone: A much larger clonotype is one base distant, so this may be a read error. Other DNA sequences from this sample encode an identical CDR3 as well. V is TRBV11-3 and J is TRBJ1-1; D remains ambiguous. Germline-derived CDR1 and CDR2 are SGHNT and YENEEA. The CDR3 loop spans 13 amino acids. Trimming cost V 1 base and J 2 bases, with 5 bases left between them. CDR3 nucleotide sequence: TGTGCCAGCAGCTTAGGCAGCAACACTGAAGCTTTCTTT. Translated, it gives CASSLGSNTEAFF.

The chain recombines TRBV20-1 with TRBJ2-7; no firm D call. This CDR3 comprises 11 residues. Germline CDR1 reads DFQATT; CDR2 reads SNEGSKA (reference sequence). V lost 3 bases to trimming and J lost 7 bases, with 10 bases between them. This chain's CDR3 is CSASVTQEQYF. CDR3 bases: TGCAGTGCTAGTGTTACGCAAGAGCAGTACTTC.

This rearrangement joins TRBV6-1 to TRBJ1-1; TRBD1 matches 9 bases. CDR1 MNHNS and CDR2 SASEGT come from the germline V gene. V lost 11 bases, J lost 4 bases, and 8 bases stayed unmatched. The CDR3 spans 13 residues. CDR3 bases: TGTGCCGTCCGAGGGACAGGGCCCACTGAAGCTTTCTTT. Its translation: CAVRGTGPTEAFF.

The genes are TRBV5-1 and TRBJ1-2; possible D gene TRBD1, 5 bases. This CDR3 contains 15 residues. CDR1 is SGHRS and CDR2 is YFSETQ in the germline V gene. V lost 3 bases, J lost 0 bases, and 12 bases lay in between. CDR3 loop: CASSWGDGSNYGYTF. The CDR3 bases are TGCGCCAGCAGCTGGGGGGACGGCTCTAACTATGGCTACACCTTC. Supplemented by reference TRBV5-1 and TRBJ1-2, the full variable domain reads KAGVTQTPRYLIKTRGQQVTLSCSPISGHRSVSWYQQTPGQGLQFLFEYFSETQRNKGNFPGRFSGRQFSNSRSEMNVSTLELGDSALYLCASSWGDGSNYGYTFGSGTRLTVV.

This chain connects TRBV5-6 to TRBJ2-5; the D is unclear. The DNA end is more similar to TRBJ2-7, so the J call may be wrong. Germline lookup yields CDR1 SGHDT and CDR2 YYEEEE. This CDR3 has 13 residues. The CDR3 DNA reads as TGTGCCAGCAACACCGACCGGAGCTACGAGCAGTACTTC. Amino acid sequence: CASNTDRSYEQYF.

The chain has TRBV10-1 and TRBJ2-3, with no clear D. Trimming pared 0 bases from V and 3 bases from J, leaving 10 bases between. Germline-derived CDR1 and CDR2 are WNHNN and SYGVQD (reference sequence). The CDR3 has 15 residues. CDR3 loop: CASSESGALTDTQYF. Written as DNA, the CDR3 is TGCGCCAGCAGTGAGTCCGGAGCCTTAACAGATACGCAGTATTTT.

This clone appeared a few times. The chain is built from TRBV11-3 and TRBJ2-1, with TRBD2 as a possible D gene (6 bases). Trimming took 1 base from V and 4 from J, leaving 11 bases between them. CDR1 SGHNT and CDR2 YENEEA come from the germline V gene. CDR3 size: 15 residues. The DNA for the CDR3 is TGTGCCAGCAGCTTAGTAGGTAGCGGTTACAATGAGCAGTTCTTC. Its translation is CASSLVGSGYNEQFF.

The V gene is TRBV28, the J gene TRBJ2-3; the match to TRBD2 covers 9 bases. J gave up 1 base and V 8 bases, and 1 base lay outside the gene matches. This CDR3 contains 13 residues. Germline V gene sequence: CDR1 MDHEN, CDR2 SYDVKM. The CDR3 protein is CASERGGTDTQYF. Here the CDR3 DNA reads TGTGCCAGCGAGCGGGGGGGCACAGATACGCAGTATTTT. Together with reference TRBV28 and TRBJ2-3, the CDR3 gives the full variable domain: DVKVTQSSRYLVKRTGEKVFLECVQDMDHENMFWYRQDPGLGLRLIYFSYDVKMKEKGDIPEGYSVSREKKERFSLILESASTNQTSMYLCASERGGTDTQYFGPGTRLTVL.

CDR3 amino acids: CASSLAAGSGNSPLHF. In DNA, the CDR3 is TGCGCCAGCAGCTTGGCGGCGGGAAGTGGTAATTCACCCCTCCACTTT. The chain links TRBV5-1 to TRBJ1-6; no firm D call. This CDR3 contains 16 residues. CDR1 SGHRS and CDR2 YFSETQ come from the germline V gene. V lost 0 bases, J lost 6 bases, and 13 bases lay in between.

A few counts support this clone. The chain has TRBV2 and TRBJ1-2; unclear D gene. Germline V lookup: CDR1 SNHLY, CDR2 FYNNEI. Trimming removed 1 base at V and 2 bases at J, with 14 bases between. This CDR3 spans 16 amino acids. The CDR3 DNA follows: TGTGCCAGCAGTGAAGAGAAGAGGGCCAGGAACTATGGCTACACCTTC. Protein sequence: CASSEEKRARNYGYTF.

The chain links TRBV10-1 to TRBJ2-2, with unresolved D. Germline CDR1 WNHNN, CDR2 SYGVQD (reference sequence). This CDR3 has 15 residues. V lost 4 bases and J lost 4, with 13 bases in between. CDR3 in DNA: TGCGCCAGCAGTGGGACCAATTCCGGCACCGGGGAGCTGTTTTTT. The encoded protein is CASSGTNSGTGELFF.

The V gene is TRBV13, the J gene TRBJ2-3; D call uncertain. Germline V gives CDR1 PRHDT, CDR2 FYEKMQ (reference sequence). V gave up 4 bases and J gave up 0 bases, with 14 bases separating them. The CDR3 is 16 residues long. As DNA, the CDR3 is TGTGCCAGCAGCTCCGGTGGGTGGAGAAGCACAGATACGCAGTATTTT. The encoded protein is CASSSGGWRSTDTQYF. The whole variable domain, filled in from reference TRBV13 and TRBJ2-3, reads AAGVIQSPRHLIKEKRETATLKCYPIPRHDTVYWYQQGPGQDPQFLISFYEKMQSDKGSIPDRFSAQQFSDYHSELNMSSLELGDSALYFCASSSGGWRSTDTQYFGPGTRLTVL.

This chain joins TRBV7-2 and TRBJ1-1; no definite D call. Trimming removed 7 bases from V and 0 bases from J, with 9 bases in between. The CDR3 runs to 13 residues. Germline values: CDR1 SGHTA, CDR2 FQGNSA. As DNA, the CDR3 is TGTGCCAGCACCTTTAGGGTGAACACTGAAGCTTTCTTT. Its protein is CASTFRVNTEAFF.

Comment on this clone: It may be a read error: a sequence one base away is much more abundant. This sample includes further DNA sequences coding for the same CDR3. The J gene is TRBJ2-2, the V gene TRBV27, with no clear D. This CDR3 has 12 amino acids. The germline V gene encodes CDR1 MNHEY and CDR2 SMNVEV (reference sequence). V was trimmed by 5 bases and J by 1 base, leaving 2 bases between them. CDR3 sequence: CASSLNTGELFF. The DNA of the CDR3 is TGTGCCAGCAGTCTGAACACCGGGGAGCTGTTTTTT.

The rearrangement joins TRBV29-1 to TRBJ1-2; no firm D call. The V gene's germline CDR1 is SQVTM and CDR2 ANQGSEA. V was shortened by 3 bases and J by 10 bases, with 18 bases between the two germline ends. The CDR3 loop spans 13 amino acids. This chain's CDR3 is CSVERPDQVAYTF. The CDR3 region has the DNA TGCAGCGTTGAGAGGCCGGACCAGGTTGCCTACACCTTC. Drawing the rest from reference TRBV29-1 and TRBJ1-2, the complete variable domain is SAVISQKPSRDICQRGTSLTIQCQVDSQVTMMFWYRQQPGQSLTLIATANQGSEATYESGFVIDKFPISRPNLTFSTLTVSNMSPEDSSIYLCSVERPDQVAYTFGSGTRLTVV.

The chain recombines TRBV7-9 with TRBJ2-2; tentatively, D is TRBD1 (6 bases). The CDR3 is 14 amino acids. V lost 4 bases and J lost 7, with 13 bases in between. Germline V gene data show CDR1 as SEHNR and CDR2 as FQNEAQ (reference sequence). CDR3: CASSSSDSGGELFF. The CDR3, as DNA: TGTGCCAGCAGCTCTTCGGACAGCGGCGGGGAGCTGTTTTTT.

The chain links TRBV27 to TRBJ1-6; tentatively, D is TRBD1 (5 bases). The CDR3 covers 13 residues. V was pared by 10 bases and J by 7 bases, with 14 bases between. CDR1 is MNHEY and CDR2 is SMNVEV in the germline V gene (reference sequence). CDR3 amino acids: CATARDWNSPLHF. DNA of the CDR3: TGTGCCACCGCCAGGGATTGGAATTCACCCCTCCACTTT.

The CDR3 DNA reads TGTGCCAGCAGCTTAGATCTTGGAGGATTCTACGAGCAGTACTTC. Amino acid sequence: CASSLDLGGFYEQYF. This rearrangement joins TRBV11-2 to TRBJ2-7; D is perhaps TRBD2 (5 bases). Germline lookup yields CDR1 SGHAT and CDR2 FQNNGV. Between the trimmed V and J ends, which lost 0 bases and 3 bases, there was a span of 12 bases. This CDR3 has 15 residues.

The chain links TRBV6-1 to TRBJ2-2; D uncertain. The CDR3 runs 16 residues. CDR1 is MNHNS, CDR2 SASEGT, per germline. Trimming pared 0 bases from V and 5 bases from J, leaving 13 bases between. The CDR3 region is CASSEALRARTGELFF. CDR3 coding DNA: TGTGCCAGCAGTGAAGCTTTAAGGGCTCGGACCGGGGAGCTGTTTTTT.